The sequence of this T cell receptor (beta chain) was determined in a study of cytomegalovirus exposure and HLA in healthy donors. Study-wide results and limits: Segments of the TCR beta V type were, in most cases, productive about 90% or about 30% of the time in an earlier analysis.

About this clone itself: Antigen unknown.

Germline loops: CDR1 SNHLY, CDR2 FYNNEI. The junction had 18 bases not matched to a gene; V was cut back by 7 bases and J by 5 bases. This CDR3 is 17 amino acids long. Researchers ran the PCR with 60 Vbeta and 13 Jbeta primers. Clones were sequenced by immunoSEQ multiplex PCR, and TCRdb holds only the in-frame ones, with some missing. The sample has 110,000 or so clones, 74% seen once. The clonotype comes from a human donor in good health. Input material: PBMCs. The genes are TRBV2 and TRBJ2-7; TRBD1 agrees at 9 bases. The CDR3 loop reads CASTKRPRDRVFHEQYF. The DNA of the CDR3 is TGTGCCAGCACCAAGAGGCCCCGGGACAGGGTCTTCCACGAGCAGTACTTC.